The following is a TCR beta chain sequence with its context. Its antigen is as yet unknown. Trimming removed 6 bases from V and 3 bases from J, with 9 bases in between. The CDR3 runs to 12 residues. CDR1 is LGHNT and CDR2 is FRNRAP in the germline V gene. This sample was taken from a study of human T cells and chemical hapten exposure. Notes on the study in general: The number of TCRs over 1 in 1000 frequency stayed unchanged after DPC.

Described time point: healthy volunteer bleed at 2 weeks. Sequencing started from total RNA isolated from unfractionated whole blood. In the source study's methods: The median was around 91,000 TCRs per sample, ranging about 20,000 to 700,000. TCRdb independently ran MiXCR on the RACE reads; one entry per CDR3 protein. The V and J calls follow TCRdb's processing rather than the paper's. In the table there are about 46,000 distinct CDR3 sequences, 4.3% of which are singletons. The genes are TRBV12-5 and TRBJ2-7; tentative D call: TRBD2 (5 bases). This receptor was identified in a female donor in good health. Some clones in this sample may be carry-over from other donors' samples. Source material: whole blood. The CDR3 DNA reads TGTGCTAGTGGGGTAGACTACTACGAGCAGTACTTC. Translation: CASGVDYYEQYF.